The sequence of this TCR beta chain was determined in a study of blood T cell repertoires in COVID-19. Across the whole study: There were acute and convalescent COVID-19 samples, and they came from the United States, Italy and Spain. PBMCs, B-cell-depleted T cells, or T cells provided the cDNA or gDNA that made up the material.

V lost 4 bases to trimming and J lost 0 bases, with 17 bases between them. Germline assignment: CDR1 SGDLS and CDR2 YYNGEE. This CDR3 is 18 amino acids long. In the original analysis: For nucleated cells, counts were estimated from reference gene primer amplification. The assay was immunoSEQ multiplex PCR, and TCRdb's table has in-frame clones only and misses some. V and J calls and clone size come straight from that table; D and trimming were deduced from the DNA. The sample lists tens of thousands of clones, 90% occurring once. The sequence came from a woman between 55 and 75 years old with active COVID-19. The sample was peripheral blood. The V and J genes are TRBV9 and TRBJ2-6; possible D gene TRBD1, 6 bases. The CDR3 sequence is CASSLQGYGSSGANVLTF. The CDR3 nucleotides read TGTGCCAGCAGCTTACAGGGATACGGAAGCTCTGGGGCCAACGTCCTGACTTTC.